A single sample is the source of the 9 T cell receptor beta chains below, sequenced in a study of T cell responses to AZD1222 COVID-19 vaccine. Some clones are missing from TCRdb's copy, which holds only in-frame ones; the method was immunoSEQ multiplex PCR. The table includes approximately 150,000 clones, around 90% detected once. The sample consisted of peripheral blood, taken 28 days after the second AZD1222 dose. These receptors were taken from an adult who received the AZD1222 COVID-19 vaccine.

The chain has TRBV19 and TRBJ1-5, with 9 bases fitting TRBD1. The trim removed 0 bases at V and 4 bases at J, leaving 13 bases unmatched. Germline-derived CDR1 and CDR2 are LNHDA and SQIVND (reference sequence). CDR3 length: 19 residues. The CDR3 is CASSIEGTGRRGRNQPQHF. Written as DNA, the CDR3 is TGTGCCAGTAGTATAGAGGGGACAGGGCGTCGGGGCAGGAATCAGCCCCAGCATTTT.

CDR3 nucleotides: TGTGCCAGCAGTGGGCTAGCGGGAAACAATGAGCAGTTCTTC. Protein: CASSGLAGNNEQFF. The V call is TRBV25-1, the J call TRBJ2-1, with 9 bases aligning to TRBD2. J was trimmed by 5 bases and V by 4 bases; bases with no gene match: 3. The CDR3 is made up of 14 amino acids. Germline V gene lookup returns CDR1 MGHDK and CDR2 SYGVNS.

The chain combines TRBV28 with TRBJ1-5, with 8 bases aligning to TRBD1. V lost 3 bases and J lost 5; bases outside the gene matches: 15. The V gene's germline CDR1 is MDHEN and CDR2 SYDVKM. This CDR3 comprises 18 residues. CDR3 sequence reads: CASSFAPGTGSLDQPQHF. As DNA, the CDR3 is TGTGCCAGCAGTTTCGCTCCCGGGACAGGTTCTCTTGATCAGCCCCAGCATTTT. The whole variable domain, filled in from reference TRBV28 and TRBJ1-5, reads DVKVTQSSRYLVKRTGEKVFLECVQDMDHENMFWYRQDPGLGLRLIYFSYDVKMKEKGDIPEGYSVSREKKERFSLILESASTNQTSMYLCASSFAPGTGSLDQPQHFGDGTRLSIL.

The V gene is TRBV6-5, the J gene TRBJ1-2; no definite D call. From germline, CDR1 is MNHEY and CDR2 SVGAGI. This CDR3 contains 11 residues. Trimming shortened V by 6 bases and J by 5 bases, and 7 bases separated the two germline ends. CDR3 sequence: CASRQMYGYTF. The CDR3 coding sequence is TGTGCCAGCAGACAGATGTATGGCTACACCTTC.

The V gene is TRBV14, the J gene TRBJ2-7, with D maybe TRBD2 (6 bases). This CDR3 contains 14 residues. The germline CDR1 and CDR2 sequences are SGHDN and FVKESK. V was trimmed by 1 base and J by 3 bases, leaving 10 bases between them. This chain's CDR3 is CASSQAGVYYEQYF. CDR3 DNA sequence: TGTGCCAGCAGCCAAGCGGGGGTATACTACGAGCAGTACTTC.

The V call is TRBV5-6, the J call TRBJ1-2, with D possibly being TRBD1 (5 bases). CDR1 is SGHDT and CDR2 is YYEEEE in the germline V gene. The CDR3 consists of 12 residues. Trimming shortened V by 2 bases and J by 7 bases, and 9 bases separated the two germline ends. CDR3 residues: CASSFMGGGYTF. CDR3 DNA sequence: TGTGCCAGCAGCTTTATGGGGGGTGGCTACACCTTC.

As for this clone: One end of the junction is discordant with germline, which a read error may explain. The chain carries TRBV7-7 and TRBJ2-3, with 8 bases lining up with TRBD2. Germline CDR1 reads SSHAT; CDR2 reads FNYEAQ (reference sequence). The CDR3 consists of 16 residues. This CDR3 reads CASSLFSGGGPDTQYF. CDR3 sequence (DNA): TGTGCTAGCAGCTTATTTTCGGGGGGGGGCCCAGATACGCAGTATTTT.

The rearrangement uses TRBV4-1 and TRBJ2-5; tentatively, D is TRBD2 (6 bases). The V end lost 2 bases, the J end lost 2 bases, and 18 bases lay between the germline ends. Germline values: CDR1 MGHRA, CDR2 YSYEKL. CDR3 size: 17 residues. The CDR3 protein is CASSQISGTAEQETQYF. CDR3 in DNA: TGCGCCAGCAGCCAAATCTCTGGGACTGCTGAACAAGAGACCCAGTACTTC.

V usage is TRBV30 and J usage is TRBJ2-2; D not certain. In germline, CDR1 is GTSNPN, CDR2 SVGIG (reference sequence). The germline V and J ends were trimmed by 5 bases and 4 bases, with 8 bases remaining between them. This CDR3 region has 12 residues. CDR3 sequence: CAWGPTTGELFF. CDR3 DNA: TGTGCCTGGGGACCTACCACCGGGGAGCTGTTTTTT.